These 4 T cell receptor beta chains originate from one sample sequenced in a study of cytomegalovirus exposure and HLA in healthy donors. PCR used 60 Vbeta primers and 13 Jbeta primers. Sequencing used immunoSEQ multiplex PCR; TCRdb keeps in-frame clones, though not all of them. This sample has over 40,000 clones, with around 58% found just once. Sequencing was done on a sample of PBMCs. The receptors stem from a man aged 60 to 69 in good health and CMV-seropositive.

The chain couples TRBV30 to TRBJ1-4, with 11 bases lining up with TRBD1. This CDR3 contains 16 residues. CDR1 GTSNPN and CDR2 SVGIG come from the germline V gene (reference sequence). V was pared by 2 bases and J by 10 bases, with 12 bases of the junction left unmatched. CDR3 loop: CAWSITRTGGGLKLFF. CDR3 sequence (DNA): TGTGCCTGGAGTATAACACGGACAGGGGGCGGATTAAAACTGTTTTTT.

The J gene is TRBJ2-1, the V gene TRBV23-1; TRBD1 matches at 10 bases. TRBV23-1 falls under the ORF class, with uncertain function. This CDR3 contains 15 residues. Germline trimming cut 7 bases from V and 5 bases from J; bases unmatched to any gene: 8. DNA of the CDR3: TGCGCCAGCACCCCGGGGACAGGGGTGGACAATGAGCAGTTCTTC. It encodes CASTPGTGVDNEQFF.

This clone was observed a few times. The chain uses TRBV4-2 and TRBJ2-6; D gene uncertain. Germline V gives CDR1 LGHNA, CDR2 YNFKEQ. The CDR3 extends over 18 amino acids. Between the trimmed V and J ends, which lost 0 bases and 1 base, there was a span of 13 bases. The CDR3 DNA is TGTGCCAGCAGCCAAGAAGGAGTCAGTCAATCTGGGGCCAACGTCCTGACTTTC. Protein sequence: CASSQEGVSQSGANVLTF.

Comment on this clone: One junction end disagrees with the germline gene, perhaps due to a read error. The same CDR3 is also encoded by other DNA sequences in this sample. The chain joins TRBV5-6 to TRBJ2-7; D call uncertain. CDR1 and CDR2 (germline): SGHDT, YYEEEE. The CDR3 runs to 14 residues. CDR3 bases: TGTGCCAGCAGTTTGGACGCCAACACCTACGAGCAGTACTTC. This encodes CASSLDANTYEQYF. The full variable domain, in which reference TRBV5-6 and TRBJ2-7 provide the parts outside the CDR3, is DAGVTQSPTHLIKTRGQQVTLRCSPKSGHDTVSWYQQALGQGPQFIFQYYEEEERQRGNFPDRFSGHQFPNYSSELNVNALLLGDSALYLCASSLDANTYEQYFGPGTRLTVT.